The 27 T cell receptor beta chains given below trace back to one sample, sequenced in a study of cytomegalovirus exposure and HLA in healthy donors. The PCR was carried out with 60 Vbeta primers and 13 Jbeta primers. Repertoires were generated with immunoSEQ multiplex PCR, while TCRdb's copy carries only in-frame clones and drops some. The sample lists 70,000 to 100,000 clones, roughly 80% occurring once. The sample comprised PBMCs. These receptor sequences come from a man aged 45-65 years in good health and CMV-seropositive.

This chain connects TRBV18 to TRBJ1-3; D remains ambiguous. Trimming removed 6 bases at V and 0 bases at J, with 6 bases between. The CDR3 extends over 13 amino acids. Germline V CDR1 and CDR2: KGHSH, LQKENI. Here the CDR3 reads CASSLSSGNTIYF. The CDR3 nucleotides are TGTGCCAGCTCCCTCTCCTCTGGAAACACCATATATTTT.

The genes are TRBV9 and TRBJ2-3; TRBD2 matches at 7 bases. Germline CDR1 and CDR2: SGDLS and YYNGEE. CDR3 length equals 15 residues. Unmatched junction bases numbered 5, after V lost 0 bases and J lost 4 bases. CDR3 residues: CASSVGSREPDTQYF. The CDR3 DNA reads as TGTGCCAGCAGCGTAGGATCGCGGGAGCCAGATACGCAGTATTTT.

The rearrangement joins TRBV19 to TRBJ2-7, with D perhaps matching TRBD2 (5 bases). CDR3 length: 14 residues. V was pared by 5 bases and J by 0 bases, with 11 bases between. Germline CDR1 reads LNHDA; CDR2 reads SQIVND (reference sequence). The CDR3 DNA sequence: TGTGCCAGTAGTGAGGGTCGCAACTCCTACGAGCAGTACTTC. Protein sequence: CASSEGRNSYEQYF.

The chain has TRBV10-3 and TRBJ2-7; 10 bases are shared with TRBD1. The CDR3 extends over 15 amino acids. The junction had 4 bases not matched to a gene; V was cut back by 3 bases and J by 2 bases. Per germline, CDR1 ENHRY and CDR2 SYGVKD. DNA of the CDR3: TGTGCCATCAGTGACGGGACAGGGGACCCCTACGAGCAGTACTTC. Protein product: CAISDGTGDPYEQYF.

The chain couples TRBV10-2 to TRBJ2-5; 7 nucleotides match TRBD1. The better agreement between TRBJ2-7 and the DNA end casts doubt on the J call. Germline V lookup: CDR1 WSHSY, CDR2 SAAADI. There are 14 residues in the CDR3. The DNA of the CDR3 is TGCGCCAGCAGTGAAGGGACAGCCATCTACGAGCAGTACTTC. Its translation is CASSEGTAIYEQYF.

As DNA, the CDR3 is TGTGCCAGCAGCTTAGATCAAACTAGCGGGAGGGAGCAGTACTTC. This encodes CASSLDQTSGREQYF. V usage is TRBV11-2 and J usage is TRBJ2-5; TRBD2 matches 13 bases. V shed 0 bases, J shed 11 bases, and the junction held 6 bases outside the gene matches. Germline CDR1 reads SGHAT; CDR2 reads FQNNGV. The CDR3 contains 15 residues. Drawing the rest from reference TRBV11-2 and TRBJ2-5, the complete variable domain is EAGVAQSPRYKIIEKRQSVAFWCNPISGHATLYWYQQILGQGPKLLIQFQNNGVVDDSQLPKDRFSAERLKGVDSTLKIQPAKLEDSAVYLCASSLDQTSGREQYFGPGTRLLVL.

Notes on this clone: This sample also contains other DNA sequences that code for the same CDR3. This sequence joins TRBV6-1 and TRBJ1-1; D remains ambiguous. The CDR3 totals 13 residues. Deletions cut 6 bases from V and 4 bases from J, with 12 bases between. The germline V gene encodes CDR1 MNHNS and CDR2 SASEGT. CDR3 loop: CASSPEVGTEAFF. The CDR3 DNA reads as TGTGCCAGCAGCCCTGAGGTTGGCACTGAAGCTTTCTTT.

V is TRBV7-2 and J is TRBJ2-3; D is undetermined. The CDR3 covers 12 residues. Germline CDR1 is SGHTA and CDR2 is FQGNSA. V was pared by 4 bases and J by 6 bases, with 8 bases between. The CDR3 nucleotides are TGTGCCAGCAGCTCTAGGCCGGATACGCAGTATTTT. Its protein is CASSSRPDTQYF.

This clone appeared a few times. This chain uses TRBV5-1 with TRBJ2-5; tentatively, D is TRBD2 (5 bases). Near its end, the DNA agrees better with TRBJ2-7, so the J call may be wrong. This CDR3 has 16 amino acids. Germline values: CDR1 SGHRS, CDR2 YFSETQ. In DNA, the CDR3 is TGCGCCAGCAGCTTGGTGGTTAGCGCGAGCTCCTACGAGCAGTACTTC. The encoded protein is CASSLVVSASSYEQYF.

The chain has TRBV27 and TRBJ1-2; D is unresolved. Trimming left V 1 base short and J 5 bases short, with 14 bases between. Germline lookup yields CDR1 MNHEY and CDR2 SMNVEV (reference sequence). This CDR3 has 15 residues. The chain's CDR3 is CASSLLGGVNYGYTF. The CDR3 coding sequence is TGTGCCAGCAGTTTATTAGGCGGGGTAAATTATGGCTACACCTTC.

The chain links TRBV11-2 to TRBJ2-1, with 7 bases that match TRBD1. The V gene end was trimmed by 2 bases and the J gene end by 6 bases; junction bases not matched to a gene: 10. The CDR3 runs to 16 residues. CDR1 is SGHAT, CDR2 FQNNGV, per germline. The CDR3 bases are TGTGCCAGCAGCTTACCTAATCCCGGACAGGCCAATGAGCAGTTCTTC. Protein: CASSLPNPGQANEQFF.

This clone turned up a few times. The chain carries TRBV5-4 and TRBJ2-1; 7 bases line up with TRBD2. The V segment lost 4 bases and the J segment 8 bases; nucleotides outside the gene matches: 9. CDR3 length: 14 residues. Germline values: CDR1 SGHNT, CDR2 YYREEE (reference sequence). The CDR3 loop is CASSPVGREYEQFF. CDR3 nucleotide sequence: TGTGCCAGCAGCCCGGTAGGGCGGGAGTATGAGCAGTTCTTC.

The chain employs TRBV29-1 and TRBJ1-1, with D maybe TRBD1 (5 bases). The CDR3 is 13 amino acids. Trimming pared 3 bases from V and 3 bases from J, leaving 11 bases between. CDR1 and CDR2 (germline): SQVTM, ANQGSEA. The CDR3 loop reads CSVEGLVYTEAFF. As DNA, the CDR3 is TGCAGCGTTGAGGGACTTGTCTACACTGAAGCTTTCTTT.

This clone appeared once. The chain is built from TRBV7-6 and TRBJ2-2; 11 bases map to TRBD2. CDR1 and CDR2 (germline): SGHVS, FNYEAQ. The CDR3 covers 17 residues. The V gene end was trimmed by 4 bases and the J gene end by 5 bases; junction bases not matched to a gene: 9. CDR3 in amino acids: CASSSGLAGGRTGELFF. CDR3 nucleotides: TGTGCCAGCAGCTCAGGACTAGCGGGCGGGAGAACCGGGGAGCTGTTTTTT.

The CDR3 DNA is TGTGCCAGCAGTGAAGTGGGGACAGGGAATGCGGGGCAGTACTTC. This sequence encodes CASSEVGTGNAGQYF. The chain links TRBV6-1 to TRBJ2-7; 9 bases are shared with TRBD1. V lost 1 base to trimming and J lost 9 bases; unmatched junction nucleotides: 10. Germline V gives CDR1 MNHNS, CDR2 SASEGT. CDR3 length: 15 amino acids.

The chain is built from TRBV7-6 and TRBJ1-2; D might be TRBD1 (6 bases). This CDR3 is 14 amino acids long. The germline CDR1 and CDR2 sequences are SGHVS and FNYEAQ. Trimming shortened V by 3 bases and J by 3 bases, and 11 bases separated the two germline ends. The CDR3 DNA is TGTGCCAGCAGCTTGGGGGCAGGGGACTATGGCTACACCTTC. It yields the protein CASSLGAGDYGYTF.

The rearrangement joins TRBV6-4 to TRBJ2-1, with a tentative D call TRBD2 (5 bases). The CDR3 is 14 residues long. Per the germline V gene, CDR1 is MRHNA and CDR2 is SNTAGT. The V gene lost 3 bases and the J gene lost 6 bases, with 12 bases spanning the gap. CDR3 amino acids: CASSERVSANEQFF. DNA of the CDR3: TGTGCCAGCAGTGAAAGGGTTAGCGCCAATGAGCAGTTCTTC.

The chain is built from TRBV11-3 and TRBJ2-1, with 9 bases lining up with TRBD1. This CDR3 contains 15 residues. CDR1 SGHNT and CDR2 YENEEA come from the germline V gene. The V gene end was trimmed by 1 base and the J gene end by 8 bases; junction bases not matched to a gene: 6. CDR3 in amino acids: CASSLGLQGAHEQFF. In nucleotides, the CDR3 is TGTGCCAGCAGCTTAGGTCTACAGGGGGCCCATGAGCAGTTCTTC. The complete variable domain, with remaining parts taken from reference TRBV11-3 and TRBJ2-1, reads EAGVVQSPRYKIIEKKQPVAFWCNPISGHNTLYWYLQNLGQGPELLIRYENEEAVDDSQLPKDRFSAERLKGVDSTLKIQPAELGDSAVYLCASSLGLQGAHEQFFGPGTRLTVL.

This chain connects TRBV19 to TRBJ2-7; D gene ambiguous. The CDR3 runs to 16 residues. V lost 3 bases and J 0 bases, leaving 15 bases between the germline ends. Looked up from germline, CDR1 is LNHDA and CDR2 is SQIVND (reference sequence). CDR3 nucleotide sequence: TGTGCCAGTAGTATGGTTCGTGGCGGCAGCTCCTACGAGCAGTACTTC. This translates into CASSMVRGGSSYEQYF.

The CDR3: CATFTGADNEQFF. The CDR3 DNA is TGTGCCACCTTTACAGGGGCGGATAATGAGCAGTTCTTC. V gene TRBV6-6 combines with J gene TRBJ2-7; TRBD1 aligns across 7 bases. The assigned J gene may be wrong: the sequence end matches TRBJ2-1 better. This CDR3 is built from 13 residues. The germline gives CDR1 MNHNY, CDR2 SVGAGI (reference sequence).

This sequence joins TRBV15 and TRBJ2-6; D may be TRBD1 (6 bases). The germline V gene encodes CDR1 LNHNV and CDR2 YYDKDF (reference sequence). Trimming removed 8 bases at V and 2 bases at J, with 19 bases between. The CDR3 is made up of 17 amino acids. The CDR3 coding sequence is TGTGCCACCGGTCCAGGGGTAACTCAACCTGGGGCCAACGTCCTGACTTTC. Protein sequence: CATGPGVTQPGANVLTF.

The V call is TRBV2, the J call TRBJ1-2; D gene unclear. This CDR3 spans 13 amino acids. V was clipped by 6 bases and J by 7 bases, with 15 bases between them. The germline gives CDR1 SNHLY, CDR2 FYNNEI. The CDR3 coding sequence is TGTGCCAGCAGCGTCGACAAGGTCGCTGGCTACACCTTC. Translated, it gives CASSVDKVAGYTF.

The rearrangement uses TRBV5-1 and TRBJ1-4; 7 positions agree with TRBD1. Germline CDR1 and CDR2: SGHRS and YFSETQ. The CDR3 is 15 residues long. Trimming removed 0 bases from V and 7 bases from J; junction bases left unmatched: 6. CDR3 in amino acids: CASSLEGAGFEKLFF. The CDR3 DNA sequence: TGCGCCAGCAGCTTGGAGGGGGCAGGGTTTGAAAAACTGTTTTTT.

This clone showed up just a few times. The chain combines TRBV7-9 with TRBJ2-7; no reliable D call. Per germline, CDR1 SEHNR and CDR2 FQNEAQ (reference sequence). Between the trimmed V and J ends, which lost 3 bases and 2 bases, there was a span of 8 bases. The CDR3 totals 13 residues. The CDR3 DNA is TGTGCCAGCAGCTTCTACGCCGCCTACGAGCAGTACTTC. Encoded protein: CASSFYAAYEQYF.

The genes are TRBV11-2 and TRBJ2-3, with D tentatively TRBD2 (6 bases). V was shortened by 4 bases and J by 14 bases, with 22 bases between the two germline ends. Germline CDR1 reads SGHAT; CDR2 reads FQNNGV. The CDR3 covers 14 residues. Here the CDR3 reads CASSSFAEGRNLYF. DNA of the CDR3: TGTGCCAGCAGCTCCTTTGCGGAGGGCCGCAATTTGTATTTT.

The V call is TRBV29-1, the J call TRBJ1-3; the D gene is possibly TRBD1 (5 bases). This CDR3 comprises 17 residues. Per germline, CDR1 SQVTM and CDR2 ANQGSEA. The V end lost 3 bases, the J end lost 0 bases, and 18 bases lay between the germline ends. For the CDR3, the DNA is TGCAGCGTTGAGGGCCCCCCAGGGATCTACTCTGGAAACACCATATATTTT. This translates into CSVEGPPGIYSGNTIYF.

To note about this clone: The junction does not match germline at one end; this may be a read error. In DNA, the CDR3 is TGTGCCAGCAGGGTAGAAGGACACAACACCGGGGAGCTGTTTTTT. Translating it yields CASRVEGHNTGELFF. The chain joins TRBV9 to TRBJ2-2; a weak D match, TRBD1 (5 bases). Germline-derived CDR1 and CDR2 are SGDLS and YYNGEE. The CDR3 has 15 residues.